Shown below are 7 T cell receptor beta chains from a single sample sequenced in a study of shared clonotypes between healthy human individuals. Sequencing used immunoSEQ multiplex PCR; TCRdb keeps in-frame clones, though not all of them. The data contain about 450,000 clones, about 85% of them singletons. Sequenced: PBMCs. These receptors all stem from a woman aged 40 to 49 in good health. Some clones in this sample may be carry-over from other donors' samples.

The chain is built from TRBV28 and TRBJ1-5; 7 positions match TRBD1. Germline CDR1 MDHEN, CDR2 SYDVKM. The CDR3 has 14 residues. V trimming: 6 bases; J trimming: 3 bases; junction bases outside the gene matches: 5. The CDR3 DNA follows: TGTGCCAGCAGACCCGGACAGGACAATCAGCCCCAGCATTTT. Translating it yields CASRPGQDNQPQHF.

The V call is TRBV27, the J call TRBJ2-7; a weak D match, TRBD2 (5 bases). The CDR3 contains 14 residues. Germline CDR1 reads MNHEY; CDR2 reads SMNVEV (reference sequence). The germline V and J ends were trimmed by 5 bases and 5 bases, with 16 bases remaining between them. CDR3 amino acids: CASSLGRGVDEQYF. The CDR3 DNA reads TGTGCCAGCAGTCTCGGCCGGGGAGTCGACGAGCAGTACTTC.

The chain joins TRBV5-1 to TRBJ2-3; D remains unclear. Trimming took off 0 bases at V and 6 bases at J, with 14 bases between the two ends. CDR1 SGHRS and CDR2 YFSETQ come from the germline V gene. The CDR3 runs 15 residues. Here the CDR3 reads CASSLEVRGSDTQYF. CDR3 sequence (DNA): TGCGCCAGCAGCTTGGAGGTACGCGGTTCTGATACGCAGTATTTT.

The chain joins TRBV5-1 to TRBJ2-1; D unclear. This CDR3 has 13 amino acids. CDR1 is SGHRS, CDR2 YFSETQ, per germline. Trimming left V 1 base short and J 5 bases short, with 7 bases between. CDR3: CASSLSRNNEQFF. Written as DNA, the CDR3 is TGCGCCAGCAGCTTGTCCCGGAACAATGAGCAGTTCTTC.

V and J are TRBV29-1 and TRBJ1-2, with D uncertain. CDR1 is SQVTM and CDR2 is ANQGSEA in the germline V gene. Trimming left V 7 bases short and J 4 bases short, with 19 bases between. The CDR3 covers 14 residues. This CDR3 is CSGVGSPPPYGYTF. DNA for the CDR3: TGCAGCGGCGTAGGGTCCCCCCCTCCCTATGGCTACACCTTC.

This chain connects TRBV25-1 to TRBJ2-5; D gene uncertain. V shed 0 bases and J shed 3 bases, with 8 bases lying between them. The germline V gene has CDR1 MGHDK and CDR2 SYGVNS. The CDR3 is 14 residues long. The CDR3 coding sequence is TGTGCCAGCAGTGAATATGGAAGAAAAGAGACCCAGTACTTC. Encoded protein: CASSEYGRKETQYF. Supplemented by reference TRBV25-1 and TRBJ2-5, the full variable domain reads EADIYQTPRYLVIGTGKKITLECSQTMGHDKMYWYQQDPGMELHLIHYSYGVNSTEKGDLSSESTVSRIRTEHFPLTLESARPSHTSQYLCASSEYGRKETQYFGPGTRLLVL.

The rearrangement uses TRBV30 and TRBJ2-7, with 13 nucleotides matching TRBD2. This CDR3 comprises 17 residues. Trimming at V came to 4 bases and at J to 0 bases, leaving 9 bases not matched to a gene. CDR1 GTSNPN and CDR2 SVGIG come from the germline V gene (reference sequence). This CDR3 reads CAWKRGLAGLSSYEQYF. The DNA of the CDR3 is TGTGCCTGGAAACGGGGACTAGCGGGACTCAGCTCCTACGAGCAGTACTTC.